The next 29 T cell receptor beta chains were all read from a single sample in a study of tumor and adjacent non-tumor tissue in lung cancer. Three rounds of nested PCR, following a modified ARM-PCR protocol, produced the TCRbeta library. TCRdb reanalysed the multiplex PCR reads using MiXCR and keeps one entry per CDR3 protein. The sample lists about 60,000 distinct CDR3 sequences, over 60% occurring once. RNA was extracted from bulk tissue without any cell sorting. Distant lung tissue was collected more than 3 cm away from the tumor edge. Specimen: distant non-tumor lung tissue. These receptors all stem from a man aged 70-80 years with non-small cell lung cancer.

Comments on this clonotype: A clone one base away is much larger, so this may be a read error. V gene TRBV29-1 combines with J gene TRBJ2-6; D not resolved. The germline V and J ends were trimmed by 3 bases and 2 bases, with 8 bases remaining between them. Germline lookup yields CDR1 SQVTM and CDR2 ANQGSEA. The CDR3 has 14 residues. CDR3 region: CSVDVSPGANVLTF. CDR3 nucleotides: TGCAGCGTTGACGTGAGCCCTGGGGCCAACGTCCTGACTTTC.

The chain recombines TRBV11-1 with TRBJ2-1; 7 nucleotides agree with TRBD2. This CDR3 is 14 amino acids long. Germline CDR1 is SGHAT and CDR2 is FQDESV (reference sequence). Unmatched junction bases numbered 5, after V lost 1 base and J lost 8 bases. CDR3 in amino acids: CASSLGRETDEQFF. The CDR3 bases are TGTGCCAGCAGCTTAGGGCGGGAGACGGATGAGCAGTTCTTC.

Many counts were recorded for this clonotype. J is TRBJ2-1 and V is TRBV18; unclear D gene. V lost 6 bases and J 7 bases, leaving 10 bases between the germline ends. The CDR3 contains 12 residues. From germline, CDR1 is KGHSH and CDR2 LQKENI. The CDR3 protein is CASSGPGNEQFF. As DNA, the CDR3 is TGTGCCAGCTCCGGACCTGGGAATGAGCAGTTCTTC.

Comments on this clonotype: A junction boundary mismatches the germline segment, possibly from a read error. J is TRBJ1-4 and V is TRBV11-2; the D is unclear. The germline V gene encodes CDR1 SGHAT and CDR2 FQNNGV. CDR3 length equals 15 residues. CDR3 protein: CASSLVTTEAEKLFF. The CDR3 DNA reads TGTGCCAGCAGCTTAGTAACCACAGAGGCTGAAAAATTGTTTTTT.

A note on this clonotype: Lacking the conserved final phenylalanine or tryptophan, this CDR3 likely reflects a read error. The J gene is TRBJ2-2, the V gene TRBV11-3; D possibly corresponds to TRBD2 (6 bases). The CDR3 has 14 amino acids. The germline CDR1 and CDR2 sequences are SGHNT and YENEEA. CDR3 protein: CGSTGGSSDGELFS. CDR3 bases: TGTGGCAGCACCGGGGGTTCTAGTGACGGGGAGCTGTTTTCT.

Comment on this clonotype: A junction end diverges from the germline sequence, so it may reflect a read error. The genes are TRBV12-3 or TRBV12-4 and TRBJ2-3; 7 positions match TRBD1. CDR3 length: 14 residues. In nucleotides, the CDR3 is TGTGCCAGCAGCGCGACAGGGTATGGAGATACGCCGTATTTT. The encoded protein is CASSATGYGDTPYF.

With regard to this clonotype: The germline gene is not matched at one end of the junction; a read error may be the cause. This rearrangement joins TRBV11-2 to TRBJ2-2; 7 bases agree with TRBD2. From germline, CDR1 is SGHAT and CDR2 FQNNGV. CDR3 length: 15 amino acids. CDR3 loop: CASSLDRLASAGAVF. CDR3 sequence (DNA): TGTGCCAGCAGCTTAGATCGACTAGCCTCGGCCGGAGCTGTTTTT. Together with reference TRBV11-2 and TRBJ2-2, the CDR3 gives the full variable domain: EAGVAQSPRYKIIEKRQSVAFWCNPISGHATLYWYQQILGQGPKLLIQFQNNGVVDDSQLPKDRFSAERLKGVDSTLKIQPAKLEDSAVYLCASSLDRLASAGAVFGEGSRLTVL.

J is TRBJ2-2 and V is TRBV6-2 or TRBV6-3; D is uncertain. Germline V gives CDR1 MNHEY, CDR2 SVGEGT. The CDR3 contains 16 residues. Between the trimmed V and J ends, which lost 2 bases and 3 bases, there was a span of 13 bases. CDR3 bases: TGTGCCAGCAGTTACCAAGACATGGTAGACACCGGGGAGCTGTTTTTT. As protein: CASSYQDMVDTGELFF.

As for this clonotype: A junction boundary mismatches the germline segment, possibly from a read error. J is TRBJ2-7 and V is TRBV11-2; D gene ambiguous. Germline V gives CDR1 SGHAT, CDR2 FQNNGV. This CDR3 region has 14 residues. Written as DNA, the CDR3 is TGTGCCGGCATCCCCCTCACAGTAAGAAACAAGCAGTATTTC. Protein sequence: CAGIPLTVRNKQYF. Based on the CDR3 plus reference TRBV11-2 and TRBJ2-7, the full variable domain is EAGVAQSPRYKIIEKRQSVAFWCNPISGHATLYWYQQILGQGPKLLIQFQNNGVVDDSQLPKDRFSAERLKGVDSTLKIQPAKLEDSAVYLCAGIPLTVRNKQYFGPGTRLTVT.

For this clonotype: This could be a read error, since a much larger clone is one nucleotide away. The chain employs TRBV5-6 and TRBJ2-1; D perhaps matches TRBD1 (5 bases). CDR3 size: 13 residues. Germline V gene lookup returns CDR1 SGHDT and CDR2 YYEEEE. The DNA for the CDR3 is TGTGCCTGCAGCTTGAGCAGGGTCCATGAGCAGTTCTTC. This codes for CACSLSRVHEQFF. Full variable domain (rest looked up from reference TRBV5-6 and TRBJ2-1): DAGVTQSPTHLIKTRGQQVTLRCSPKSGHDTVSWYQQALGQGPQFIFQYYEEEERQRGNFPDRFSGHQFPNYSSELNVNALLLGDSALYLCACSLSRVHEQFFGPGTRLTVL.

Comment on this clonotype: Germline and junction disagree at one end, which may indicate a read error. The J gene is TRBJ2-2, the V gene TRBV10-1; 9 bases are shared with TRBD1. Germline loops: CDR1 WNHNN, CDR2 SYGVQD (reference sequence). There are 17 residues in the CDR3. CDR3 amino acids: CARSGTIQGARTGELFF. The CDR3 nucleotides are TGCGCCAGAAGTGGTACGATACAGGGGGCTCGGACCGGGGAGCTTTTTTTT.

Details on this clonotype: One junction end does not reproduce the germline sequence, and a read error may be involved. The V and J genes are TRBV11-2 and TRBJ2-7; maybe TRBD2 (6 bases). Germline CDR1 reads SGHAT; CDR2 reads FQNNGV. This CDR3 contains 16 residues. Here the CDR3 DNA reads TGTGCCAGCAGCTTGGAAGCTAGCGCCCCATCGGGCGAGCAGAGCTTC. It encodes CASSLEASAPSGEQSF. Filled out from reference TRBV11-2 and TRBJ2-7, the complete variable domain reads EAGVAQSPRYKIIEKRQSVAFWCNPISGHATLYWYQQILGQGPKLLIQFQNNGVVDDSQLPKDRFSAERLKGVDSTLKIQPAKLEDSAVYLCASSLEASAPSGEQSFGPGTRLTVT.

Concerning this clonotype: A read error may account for a junction end that differs from germline. The chain carries TRBV12-3 or TRBV12-4 and TRBJ2-2; D may match TRBD1 or TRBD2 (5 bases each). The CDR3 runs to 16 residues. The CDR3 sequence is CASSLASGLGTAELFF. The CDR3 DNA sequence: TGTGCCAGCAGTTTAGCTTCGGGATTGGGGACCGCGGAGCTGTTTTTT.

This clonotype turned up a few times. It may be a read error: a sequence one base away is much more abundant. This chain connects TRBV4-1 to TRBJ2-1, with TRBD1 matching 7 bases. This CDR3 has 13 amino acids. CDR1 is MGHRA, CDR2 YSYEKL, per germline. Trimming took 5 bases from V and 8 from J; bases not matched to a gene: 6. DNA for the CDR3: TGCGCCAGCAGCGGGACAGCATACTATGAGCAGTTCTTC. Translation gives CASSGTAYYEQFF.

This chain connects TRBV6-1 to TRBJ1-5; no clear D. The CDR3 is made up of 15 amino acids. V shed 6 bases and J shed 4 bases, with 16 bases lying between them. Germline CDR1 MNHNS, CDR2 SASEGT. CDR3 residues: CASRRRGLGNQPQHF. CDR3 bases: TGTGCCAGCAGGAGACGTGGTCTGGGTAATCAGCCCCAGCATTTT.

Worth noting for this clonotype: At one end, the junction sequence differs from germline, possibly due to a read error. This chain joins TRBV10-2 and TRBJ1-2, with D hard to call. The CDR3 totals 13 residues. The germline V gene encodes CDR1 WSHSY and CDR2 SAAADI. Written as DNA, the CDR3 is TGCACCAGCAGTAATCCAAACTTATATGTCTACACCTTC. Translation: CTSSNPNLYVYTF.

This clonotype is judged medium-sized. This chain joins TRBV6-2 or TRBV6-3 and TRBJ1-5; D is unclear. Germline assignment: CDR1 MNHEY and CDR2 SVGEGT. V gave up 5 bases and J gave up 1 base, with 9 bases separating them. This CDR3 contains 14 residues. The CDR3 here is CASSRAGSNQPQHF. CDR3 DNA: TGTGCCAGCAGTAGGGCAGGCAGCAATCAGCCCCAGCATTTT.

V and J are TRBV11-2 and TRBJ2-2, with 7 bases matching TRBD1. CDR3 length: 13 residues. Germline loops: CDR1 SGHAT, CDR2 FQNNGV. The V and J ends lost 6 bases and 13 bases, in that order; junction bases with no gene match: 11. CDR3 region: CASRPQGTGGLFF. CDR3 bases: TGTGCCAGCAGACCACAGGGGACCGGCGGGCTGTTTTTT.

This clonotype was counted ten times or more. This chain links TRBV5-6 with TRBJ1-1; 7 bases fit TRBD1. This CDR3 is 13 amino acids long. V dropped 2 bases and J dropped 10; count of bases not matched to a gene: 8. Germline V CDR1 and CDR2: SGHDT, YYEEEE. CDR3 sequence reads: CASSFTGARRAFF. In DNA, the CDR3 is TGTGCCAGCAGCTTTACAGGGGCCCGGCGAGCTTTCTTT.

This clonotype was counted at least ten times. The chain recombines TRBV5-1 with TRBJ2-2, with D uncertain. The CDR3 is made up of 12 amino acids. Germline V gene lookup returns CDR1 SGHRS and CDR2 YFSETQ. V was pared by 0 bases and J by 6 bases, with 3 bases between. The CDR3 sequence is CASSLAPGELFF. The CDR3 DNA reads as TGCGCCAGCAGCTTGGCCCCCGGGGAGCTGTTTTTT. The full variable domain, in which reference TRBV5-1 and TRBJ2-2 provide the parts outside the CDR3, is KAGVTQTPRYLIKTRGQQVTLSCSPISGHRSVSWYQQTPGQGLQFLFEYFSETQRNKGNFPGRFSGRQFSNSRSEMNVSTLELGDSALYLCASSLAPGELFFGEGSRLTVL.

Concerning this clonotype: At one boundary the junction diverges from the germline segment, which might be a read error. The chain recombines TRBV7-9 with TRBJ1-1; 7 bases map to TRBD1. The CDR3 contains 14 residues. The germline V gene has CDR1 SEHNR and CDR2 FQNEAQ (reference sequence). The DNA for the CDR3 is TGTACCAGCAGCTTTAGGACAGGGAACACTGAAGCTTTCTTT. Its protein product is CTSSFRTGNTEAFF.

As concerns this clonotype: Sequence at one end of the junction differs from germline and may be a read error. This chain connects TRBV5-1 to TRBJ2-7; 8 positions match TRBD1. Germline V CDR1 and CDR2: SGHRS, YFSETQ. The CDR3 is 18 residues long. The CDR3 DNA reads TGCGTCAGCAGCTTGCGGACAGGGACCACAGACAGGGGCTACGAGCAGTACTTC. It is translated as CVSSLRTGTTDRGYEQYF.

V gene TRBV14 combines with J gene TRBJ2-4, with no clear D. Trimming took off 0 bases at V and 4 bases at J, with 13 bases between the two ends. The germline gives CDR1 SGHDN, CDR2 FVKESK. This CDR3 contains 16 residues. The CDR3 coding sequence is TGTGCCAGCAGCCAAGATGGAGTGTTCCATAAAAACATTCAGTACTTC. As protein: CASSQDGVFHKNIQYF.

Note on this clonotype: The junction and the germline gene differ at one end; a read error may be behind it. V is TRBV29-1 and J is TRBJ2-2, with TRBD2 as a possible D gene (5 bases). The CDR3 runs 13 residues. The germline V gene encodes CDR1 SQVTM and CDR2 ANQGSEA. Here the CDR3 reads CSVDLKNTGKLFF. Written as DNA, the CDR3 is TGCAGCGTTGATCTGAAGAACACCGGGAAGCTGTTTTTT.

The rearrangement links TRBV11-2 to TRBJ1-6; D unclear. The CDR3 covers 17 residues. V was pared by 1 base and J by 9 bases, with 19 bases between. Looked up from germline, CDR1 is SGHAT and CDR2 is FQNNGV. The CDR3 protein is CASSLVFIPANSSPLHF. The CDR3 coding sequence is TGTGCCAGCAGCTTAGTCTTCATCCCAGCTAATAGTTCACCCCTCCACTTT. The full variable domain, with the rest looked up from reference TRBV11-2 and TRBJ1-6, is EAGVAQSPRYKIIEKRQSVAFWCNPISGHATLYWYQQILGQGPKLLIQFQNNGVVDDSQLPKDRFSAERLKGVDSTLKIQPAKLEDSAVYLCASSLVFIPANSSPLHFGNGTRLTVT.

Points on this clonotype: This may be a read error, as it is one base from a much larger clone. The chain uses TRBV6-1 and TRBJ1-5, with D uncertain. The CDR3 runs 13 residues. The V gene lost 4 bases and the J gene lost 11 bases, with 15 bases spanning the gap. CDR1 and CDR2 from the germline V gene are MNHNS and SASEGT. CDR3 region: CASSGAREVTQHF. The CDR3 DNA sequence: TGTGCCAGCAGTGGAGCGCGGGAAGTCACCCAGCATTTT.

This clonotype came up once. This is likely a read error, given that the CDR3 carries no conserved phenylalanine or tryptophan at its end. V and J are TRBV12-3 or TRBV12-4 and TRBJ2-2; D uncertain. The CDR3 spans 14 residues. The CDR3 loop is CAGSPLILRGELFS. The CDR3 nucleotides are TGTGCCGGCAGTCCCCTGATACTTAGGGGGGAGCTGTTTTCT.

The V and J genes are TRBV7-3 and TRBJ1-3; D ambiguous. The V gene's germline CDR1 is SGHTA and CDR2 FQGTGA. The CDR3 has 15 amino acids. The V end was cut by 6 bases, the J end by 3 bases, with 15 bases between. CDR3 in amino acids: CASSPWCYCGNTIYF. The DNA of the CDR3 is TGTGCCAGCAGTCCCTGGTGCTACTGTGGAAACACCATATATTTT. The whole variable domain, remainder taken from reference TRBV7-3 and TRBJ1-3, is GAGVSQTPSNKVTEKGKYVELRCDPISGHTALYWYRQSLGQGPEFLIYFQGTGAADDSGLPNDRFFAVRPEGSVSTLKIQRTERGDSAVYLCASSPWCYCGNTIYFGEGSWLTVV.

This clonotype turned up a few times. This chain connects TRBV20-1 to TRBJ2-1; TRBD2 might be the D (6 bases). The germline V gene encodes CDR1 DFQATT and CDR2 SNEGSKA (reference sequence). V dropped 5 bases and J dropped 8 bases, with 22 bases sitting between them. The CDR3 has 15 amino acids. Here the CDR3 DNA reads TGCAGTGCTCATCCCCCTCTAGCGCGGCGTCATGAGCAGTTCTTC. Residues: CSAHPPLARRHEQFF.